This T cell receptor (beta chain) was sequenced during a study of cytomegalovirus exposure and HLA in healthy donors. The PCR had 60 Vbeta and 13 Jbeta primers. Method: immunoSEQ multiplex PCR; TCRdb's copy keeps in-frame clones and lacks some. The sample lists some 130,000 clones, about 82% occurring once. CDR3 size: 12 residues. V was trimmed by 5 bases and J by 6 bases, leaving 7 bases between them. Germline V CDR1 and CDR2: MGHDK, SYGVNS. The clonotype comes from a boy younger than 18 in good health and CMV-seronegative. The rearrangement uses TRBV25-1 and TRBJ2-2; D unresolved. Material for sequencing was PBMCs. Here the CDR3 DNA reads TGTGCCAGCAGTATTATCCCCGGGGAGCTGTTTTTT. This translates into CASSIIPGELFF. Combining the CDR3 with reference TRBV25-1 and TRBJ2-2 gives the whole variable domain EADIYQTPRYLVIGTGKKITLECSQTMGHDKMYWYQQDPGMELHLIHYSYGVNSTEKGDLSSESTVSRIRTEHFPLTLESARPSHTSQYLCASSIIPGELFFGEGSRLTVL.